One T cell receptor (beta chain) is described in this entry. The CDR3 totals 16 residues. The junction had 11 bases not matched to a gene; V was cut back by 7 bases and J by 3 bases. These data come from a study of blood T cells in healthy people across ages. A second PCR, run for about 6 to 12 cycles, used a sample-barcoded 5' primer plus a J-beta primer mix. One entry per CDR3 protein, called by TCRdb with MiXCR from the 5' RACE reads. The sample lists hundreds of thousands of distinct CDR3 sequences; roughly 26% were seen once. The sequence was obtained from an elderly woman in good health. Material for sequencing was blood. V and J are TRBV12-3 or TRBV12-4 and TRBJ1-2, with TRBD1 identical over 10 bases. The CDR3 here is CASTRGAGQGHYGYTF. For the CDR3, the DNA is TGTGCCAGCACCCGGGGGGCGGGACAGGGGCACTATGGCTACACCTTC.